Following are 5 T cell receptor beta chains from one sample sequenced in a study of monozygotic twins with inflammatory bowel disease. Using the 5' RACE reads, TCRdb records one entry per CDR3 protein without DNA. The sample has hundreds of thousands of distinct CDR3 sequences. The sequenced material came from blood. The receptors derive from a human donor with ulcerative colitis or Crohn's disease, or a healthy co-twin of an affected twin (not recorded which).

This chain uses TRBV30 with TRBJ1-1. The CDR3 consists of 12 residues. Germline V gives CDR1 GTSNPN, CDR2 SVGIG (reference sequence). The CDR3: CAWSEQLLEAFF.

CDR3 sequence: CSAPGLADTSSTDTQYF. The chain has TRBV20-1 and TRBJ2-3; the TCRdb call, TRBD2, lacks DNA for checking. Germline CDR1 DFQATT, CDR2 SNEGSKA (reference sequence). The CDR3 totals 17 residues.

This rearrangement joins TRBV20-1 to TRBJ2-3. CDR1 is DFQATT, CDR2 SNEGSKA, per germline (reference sequence). The CDR3 extends over 16 amino acids. The CDR3 loop reads CSARDHTSGNTDTQYF.

The rearrangement uses TRBV6-2 or TRBV6-3 and TRBJ2-3; TCRdb's D gene call, TRBD1, goes unchecked for lack of DNA. The CDR3 has 14 residues. Germline CDR1 is MNHEY and CDR2 is SVGEGT. This CDR3 is CASSPGTSADTQYF.

The chain has TRBV6-5 and TRBJ1-2. Germline CDR1 and CDR2: MNHEY and SVGAGI. The CDR3 contains 16 residues. CDR3 protein: CASSYSREQSNYGYTF.